The 15 T cell receptor beta chains below all came from one sample that was sequenced in a study of tumor and adjacent non-tumor tissue in lung cancer. Three rounds of nested PCR, following a modified ARM-PCR protocol, produced the TCRbeta library. Each CDR3 protein is one row after TCRdb ran MiXCR on the multiplex PCR reads. The table includes roughly 120,000 distinct CDR3 sequences, around 57% detected once. RNA was extracted from bulk tissue without any cell sorting. More than 3 cm separated this lung sample from the edge of the tumor. Material: distant non-tumor lung tissue. The receptors originated from a man between 60 and 75 years old with non-small cell lung cancer.

This clonotype occurred a few times. This may come from a read error, since a much larger clone is one base off. This chain connects TRBV12-3 or TRBV12-4 to TRBJ1-5; TRBD1 is a possible D gene (6 bases). The CDR3 has 12 residues. V lost 4 bases to trimming and J lost 9 bases, with 10 bases between them. CDR3 sequence (DNA): TGTGCCAGCAGTTCAGGGGATCCGCCCCAGCATTTT. Translated, it gives CASSSGDPPQHF.

This clonotype has a handful of counts. The rearrangement links TRBV2 to TRBJ2-1, with 12 bases matching TRBD2. The CDR3 contains 16 residues. Germline CDR1 is SNHLY and CDR2 is FYNNEI. Trimming at V came to 2 bases and at J to 7 bases, leaving 6 bases not matched to a gene. In DNA form, the CDR3 reads TGTGCCAGCAGTGAACGGACTAGCGGGGTTGGGAATGAGCAGTTCTTC. The encoded protein is CASSERTSGVGNEQFF.

Concerning this clonotype itself: Relative to the germline gene, one junction end is altered; a read error may explain this. The chain's CDR3 is CASIVDRDQSQHF. CDR3 nucleotide sequence: TGTGCCAGCATCGTTGACCGTGATCAGTCCCAGCATTTT. This chain joins TRBV6-5 and TRBJ1-5; D not resolved. CDR3 length: 13 amino acids. In germline, CDR1 is MNHEY, CDR2 SVGAGI.

A word on this clonotype: The CDR3 does not end in the conserved phenylalanine or tryptophan, so this is likely a read error. The rearrangement joins TRBV11-2 to TRBJ2-7; unclear D gene. From germline, CDR1 is SGHAT and CDR2 FQNNGV. The germline V and J ends were trimmed by 7 bases and 2 bases, with 15 bases remaining between them. This CDR3 region has 14 residues. CDR3 protein: CASNVGTRTYEQYL. The CDR3 DNA sequence: TGTGCCAGCAACGTTGGTACTCGCACCTACGAGCAGTACTTA.

A single count supports this clonotype. This may stem from a read error, because a much larger clone lies one nucleotide away. The CDR3 sequence: CGSSRQGSYNSPLHF. The CDR3 region has the DNA TGTGGCAGCAGCCGGCAGGGATCCTATAATTCACCCCTCCACTTT. The chain recombines TRBV5-4 with TRBJ1-6, with TRBD1 as a possible D gene (5 bases). CDR3 size: 15 residues. Germline V gene lookup returns CDR1 SGHNT and CDR2 YYREEE (reference sequence).

As concerns this clonotype: Being one base from a much bigger clone, this may be a read error. The V gene is TRBV5-6, the J gene TRBJ2-7; possibly TRBD1 or TRBD2 for D (6 bases each). Per germline, CDR1 SGHDT and CDR2 YYEEEE. The CDR3 extends over 15 amino acids. V gave up 4 bases and J gave up 5 bases, with 19 bases separating them. The DNA of the CDR3 is TGTGCCAGCAGCCCTGGAGGGACAAGAGGACACGAGCAGTACTTC. This codes for CASSPGGTRGHEQYF.

About this clonotype: Given a much more abundant clone one base away, this may be a read error. V and J are TRBV20-1 and TRBJ1-2, with TRBD1 matching over 10 bases. The germline CDR1 and CDR2 sequences are DFQATT and SNEGSKA (reference sequence). This CDR3 has 15 amino acids. V shed 2 bases, J shed 10 bases, and the junction held 13 bases outside the gene matches. CDR3 in DNA: TGCAGTGCTAGAAAGGCCGGGACAGGGGACGCTGACTACACCTTC. It codes for CSARKAGTGDADYTF.

For this clonotype: The junction does not match germline at one end; this may be a read error. This sequence joins TRBV6-6 and TRBJ2-3; D might be TRBD1 or TRBD2, each matching 6 bases. CDR1 MNHNY and CDR2 SVGAGI come from the germline V gene (reference sequence). The CDR3 loop spans 17 amino acids. Here the CDR3 reads CPNSYGEDSFYTGTQYF. The DNA of the CDR3 is TGTCCCAACAGTTACGGGGAGGACAGTTTCTACACAGGTACGCAGTATTTT.

A note on this clonotype: Relative to the germline gene, one junction end is altered; a read error may explain this. This sequence joins TRBV5-4 and TRBJ2-1, with a possible D match to TRBD1 (7 bases). The CDR3 runs to 15 residues. CDR1 SGHNT and CDR2 YYREEE come from the germline V gene (reference sequence). Written as DNA, the CDR3 is TGTGCCAGCACCGTAACAGGGGACTCCTATAATGAGCAGTTCTTC. It codes for CASTVTGDSYNEQFF.

This clonotype has at least ten counts. The chain recombines TRBV12-3 or TRBV12-4 with TRBJ1-1, with D uncertain. There are 10 residues in the CDR3. V gave up 5 bases and J gave up 10 bases, with 8 bases separating them. CDR3: CASSGQGAFF. CDR3 in DNA: TGTGCCAGCAGTGGGCAAGGAGCTTTCTTT.

Details on this clonotype: In this CDR3 the conserved last residue, phenylalanine or tryptophan, is missing, so a read error is likely. The CDR3 region has the DNA TGTGCCAACAGGGGGACAGGGGGAAGCAATGAGCAGTTCTCC. Its protein product is CANRGTGGSNEQFS. This rearrangement joins TRBV6-1 to TRBJ2-1, with 11 bases identical to TRBD1. Germline loops: CDR1 MNHNS, CDR2 SASEGT. V was pared by 10 bases and J by 6 bases, with 8 bases of the junction left unmatched. The CDR3 sequence is 14 residues long.

The V gene is TRBV29-1, the J gene TRBJ2-7; 9 nucleotides agree with TRBD1. This CDR3 spans 12 amino acids. In germline, CDR1 is SQVTM, CDR2 ANQGSEA. The junction had 11 bases not matched to a gene; V was cut back by 8 bases and J by 9 bases. CDR3 coding DNA: TGCAGCATTACCGGGACAGGGAACGGGCAGTACTTC. As protein: CSITGTGNGQYF.

In its sample, this clonotype was seen many times. The chain employs TRBV6-5 and TRBJ1-5; D not resolved. Deletions cut 6 bases from V and 1 base from J, with 10 bases between. The CDR3 sequence is 14 residues long. The germline V gene encodes CDR1 MNHEY and CDR2 SVGAGI. CDR3 bases: TGTGCCAGCAGACCTACAATGAGCAATCAGCCCCAGCATTTT. Translation: CASRPTMSNQPQHF.

A word on this clonotype: This likely comes from a read error, as the CDR3 has no conserved phenylalanine or tryptophan at its end. V usage is TRBV29-1 and J usage is TRBJ1-2; D perhaps matches TRBD1 (5 bases). The CDR3 is 11 residues long. The germline CDR1 and CDR2 sequences are SQVTM and ANQGSEA. With 6 bases removed from V and 6 bases from J, the gap between germline ends came to 11 bases. CDR3 sequence (DNA): TGCAGCGTCGGGGACGGCCATGGCTACACCCTC. It codes for CSVGDGHGYTL.

In the case of this clonotype: A read error may be the cause here, since a much bigger clone is one base away. The V gene is TRBV13, the J gene TRBJ2-3, with 11 bases that match TRBD2. CDR1 and CDR2 from the germline V gene are PRHDT and FYEKMQ (reference sequence). This CDR3 spans 15 amino acids. This CDR3 reads CASSVGTSGTDTHYF. CDR3 sequence (DNA): TGTGCCAGCAGCGTCGGGACTAGCGGCACAGATACGCATTATTTT.